The next 22 T cell receptor beta chains were all read from a single sample in a study of cytomegalovirus exposure and HLA in healthy donors. With 60 Vbeta and 13 Jbeta primers, the PCR was carried out. Repertoires were generated with immunoSEQ multiplex PCR, while TCRdb's copy carries only in-frame clones and drops some. The top ten clones hold more than 2.5% of a sample with approximately 150,000 clones, approximately 78% of them seen once. The sample consisted of PBMCs. The receptors stem from a man between 18 and 29 years old in good health and CMV-seropositive.

The chain uses TRBV5-1 and TRBJ1-2; 7 nucleotides agree with TRBD1. This CDR3 contains 15 residues. Germline V CDR1 and CDR2: SGHRS, YFSETQ. With 0 bases clipped from V and 4 bases from J, the junction kept 6 bases outside the gene matches. CDR3 in amino acids: CASSLAGTASYGYTF. The CDR3 DNA sequence: TGCGCCAGCAGCTTGGCCGGGACAGCATCCTATGGCTACACCTTC.

The gene calls are TRBV21-1 and TRBJ1-4. TRBV21-1 is described as a pseudogene. This CDR3 is 16 amino acids long. CDR3 sequence reads: CASSSRPGDPDEKLFF. The CDR3 DNA is TGTGCCAGCAGCTCGCGTCCCGGGGATCCGGATGAAAAACTGTTTTTT.

Remarks on this clone: Germline and junction disagree at one end, which may indicate a read error. The J gene is TRBJ2-5, the V gene TRBV7-7; tentatively, D is TRBD2 (5 bases). CDR1 and CDR2 from the germline V gene are SSHAT and FNYEAQ (reference sequence). The CDR3 is 13 residues long. In DNA form, the CDR3 reads TGTGCTAGCACCCCCGGGGACCAAGAGACCCAGTACTTC. This sequence encodes CASTPGDQETQYF.

CDR3 DNA sequence: TGTGCCAGCAGCTTGGTTTTTCGGGACAGGGGGCGAAACACTGAAGCTTTCTTT. It specifies CASSLVFRDRGRNTEAFF. The V gene is TRBV5-6, the J gene TRBJ1-1; 12 bases are a match to TRBD1. V lost 0 bases, J lost 2 bases, and 8 bases stayed unmatched. The CDR3 has 18 amino acids. CDR1 SGHDT and CDR2 YYEEEE come from the germline V gene.

V gene TRBV10-3 combines with J gene TRBJ2-5; 8 positions agree with TRBD2. The J call may be in error: the DNA end matches TRBJ2-7 better. The CDR3 spans 12 residues. In germline, CDR1 is ENHRY, CDR2 SYGVKD. The CDR3 nucleotides are TGTGCCATCAGCAGCGGGAGCTACGAGCAGTACTTC. Its protein product is CAISSGSYEQYF.

The genes are TRBV2 and TRBJ1-4; 8 nucleotides align to TRBD1. CDR1 and CDR2 from the germline V gene are SNHLY and FYNNEI. The CDR3 consists of 15 residues. Trimming cost V 7 bases and J 4 bases; bases outside gene matches: 8. The CDR3 sequence: CASKGPGQDNEKLFF. CDR3 nucleotide sequence: TGTGCCAGCAAAGGACCGGGACAGGATAATGAAAAACTGTTTTTT.

V and J are TRBV9 and TRBJ2-7, with 12 bases aligning to TRBD2. The CDR3 covers 14 residues. Germline values: CDR1 SGDLS, CDR2 YYNGEE. The ends lost 3 bases at V and 4 bases at J; junction bases unmatched: 2. The DNA of the CDR3 is TGTGCCAGCAGCGATGGACTAGCGGGATACGAGCAGTACTTC. This sequence encodes CASSDGLAGYEQYF.

This chain links TRBV5-1 with TRBJ2-3; D remains unclear. Trimming removed 0 bases from V and 0 bases from J, with 11 bases in between. CDR1 and CDR2 (germline): SGHRS, YFSETQ. The CDR3 sequence is 16 residues long. In DNA form, the CDR3 reads TGCGCCAGCAGCTTGGCCGCCACAGCTAGCACAGATACGCAGTATTTT. Translated: CASSLAATASTDTQYF.

The V call is TRBV2, the J call TRBJ2-1, with 8 positions matching TRBD2. The CDR3 sequence is 15 residues long. CDR1 and CDR2 (germline): SNHLY, FYNNEI. With V trimmed by 4 bases and J by 1 base, 3 bases remained unmatched. The CDR3 sequence: CASSGAGGSYNEQFF. As DNA, the CDR3 is TGTGCCAGCAGTGGGGCGGGGGGTTCCTACAATGAGCAGTTCTTC. Drawing the rest from reference TRBV2 and TRBJ2-1, the complete variable domain is EPEVTQTPSHQVTQMGQEVILRCVPISNHLYFYWYRQILGQKVEFLVSFYNNEISEKSEIFDDQFSVERPDGSNFTLKIRSTKLEDSAMYFCASSGAGGSYNEQFFGPGTRLTVL.

The V call is TRBV28, the J call TRBJ1-3, with TRBD1 matching 9 bases. V dropped 3 bases and J dropped 6; count of bases not matched to a gene: 9. In germline, CDR1 is MDHEN, CDR2 SYDVKM. CDR3 length equals 16 residues. The CDR3 DNA is TGTGCCAGCAGTTTTAGAGGGACAGGGCTGAAAAACACCATATATTTT. It yields the protein CASSFRGTGLKNTIYF.

The chain carries TRBV28 and TRBJ1-6; TRBD1 agrees at 8 bases. V shed 3 bases, J shed 7 bases, and the junction held 8 bases outside the gene matches. The germline V gene has CDR1 MDHEN and CDR2 SYDVKM. The CDR3 spans 16 residues. The CDR3 coding sequence is TGTGCCAGCAGTTTCTCAGGGGGCGTGTGGAATTCACCCCTCCACTTT. As protein: CASSFSGGVWNSPLHF.

The rearrangement uses TRBV5-1 and TRBJ1-1; a weak D match, TRBD1 (6 bases). The germline V gene encodes CDR1 SGHRS and CDR2 YFSETQ. The CDR3 contains 13 residues. The V end was cut by 4 bases, the J end by 3 bases, with 10 bases between. This chain's CDR3 is CASSRGGDTEAFF. CDR3 nucleotides: TGCGCCAGCAGCCGAGGGGGGGACACTGAAGCTTTCTTT.

The chain employs TRBV6-4 and TRBJ1-2; 9 bases align to TRBD1. The CDR3 extends over 17 amino acids. The germline gives CDR1 MRHNA, CDR2 SNTAGT. V lost 2 bases, J lost 6 bases, and 13 bases stayed unmatched. CDR3 protein: CASSDRSRTGVADGYTF. The DNA of the CDR3 is TGTGCCAGCAGTGACCGAAGTCGGACAGGGGTGGCCGATGGCTACACCTTC.

V gene TRBV7-3 combines with J gene TRBJ1-4; tentatively, D is TRBD1 (6 bases). The germline V gene has CDR1 SGHTA and CDR2 FQGTGA. The V and J ends lost 0 bases and 6 bases respectively, with 8 bases between them. CDR3 size: 14 residues. CDR3 bases: TGTGCCAGCAGCTTAACCAGGACAGATGAAAAACTGTTTTTT. It translates to CASSLTRTDEKLFF.

CDR3 in amino acids: CASKPGDSGSNQPQHF. CDR3 bases: TGTGCCAGCAAACCGGGGGACAGCGGTAGCAATCAGCCCCAGCATTTT. The chain couples TRBV19 to TRBJ1-5; 7 bases are shared with TRBD1. The CDR3 extends over 16 amino acids. Germline-derived CDR1 and CDR2 are LNHDA and SQIVND (reference sequence). The junction had 11 bases not matched to a gene; V was cut back by 9 bases and J by 0 bases.

The V and J genes are TRBV30 and TRBJ1-5, with D perhaps TRBD1 (5 bases). The V and J ends lost 0 bases and 0 bases respectively, with 9 bases between them. Germline V gene lookup returns CDR1 GTSNPN and CDR2 SVGIG (reference sequence). This CDR3 region has 15 residues. The CDR3 DNA is TGTGCCTGGAGTGTCGGAGGGGCTAGCAATCAGCCCCAGCATTTT. This encodes CAWSVGGASNQPQHF.

The V call is TRBV9, the J call TRBJ2-2; perhaps TRBD2 as D (6 bases). This CDR3 is 16 amino acids long. Trimming shortened V by 2 bases and J by 2 bases, and 13 bases separated the two germline ends. Germline CDR1 is SGDLS and CDR2 is YYNGEE. Here the CDR3 reads CASSVYSGTNTGELFF. DNA for the CDR3: TGTGCCAGCAGCGTCTATAGCGGCACCAACACCGGGGAGCTGTTTTTT. Drawing the rest from reference TRBV9 and TRBJ2-2, the complete variable domain is DSGVTQTPKHLITATGQRVTLRCSPRSGDLSVYWYQQSLDQGLQFLIQYYNGEERAKGNILERFSAQQFPDLHSELNLSSLELGDSALYFCASSVYSGTNTGELFFGEGSRLTVL.

In this sample, this clone turned up once. The genes are TRBV10-1 and TRBJ1-2; D remains ambiguous. Germline assignment: CDR1 WNHNN and CDR2 SYGVQD (reference sequence). The V gene lost 6 bases and the J gene lost 4 bases, with 15 bases spanning the gap. CDR3 length equals 14 residues. CDR3 loop: CASSPAGSPYGYTF. CDR3 sequence (DNA): TGCGCCAGCAGCCCAGCAGGCAGCCCCTATGGCTACACCTTC.

The chain carries TRBV19 and TRBJ2-6, with 11 bases identical to TRBD1. Germline-derived CDR1 and CDR2 are LNHDA and SQIVND (reference sequence). The CDR3 has 16 amino acids. V shed 6 bases and J 1 base; nucleotides not matched to a gene: 2. CDR3 sequence (DNA): TGTGCCAGTAGGGACAGGGGGCGATCTGGGGCCAACGTCCTGACTTTC. Its protein is CASRDRGRSGANVLTF.

In DNA form, the CDR3 reads TGTGCCAGCAGCCTTGGACTAGCGGCATACAATGAGCAGTTCTTC. Translating gives CASSLGLAAYNEQFF. V usage is TRBV2 and J usage is TRBJ2-1; 10 bases map to TRBD2. In germline, CDR1 is SNHLY, CDR2 FYNNEI. V was clipped by 6 bases and J by 4 bases; unmatched bases: 6. The CDR3 has 15 residues.

The V gene is TRBV28, the J gene TRBJ2-5; TRBD1 aligns across 7 bases. The CDR3 runs 14 residues. V was pared by 5 bases and J by 5 bases, with 8 bases of the junction left unmatched. Germline V CDR1 and CDR2: MDHEN, SYDVKM. In nucleotides, the CDR3 is TGTGCCAGCAGTAGGGGGCGGGTTGTGGAGACCCAGTACTTC. Its protein product is CASSRGRVVETQYF. Based on the CDR3 plus reference TRBV28 and TRBJ2-5, the full variable domain is DVKVTQSSRYLVKRTGEKVFLECVQDMDHENMFWYRQDPGLGLRLIYFSYDVKMKEKGDIPEGYSVSREKKERFSLILESASTNQTSMYLCASSRGRVVETQYFGPGTRLLVL.

The chain employs TRBV5-1 and TRBJ1-3; D call uncertain. From germline, CDR1 is SGHRS and CDR2 YFSETQ. The V and J ends lost 5 bases and 0 bases respectively, with 15 bases between them. CDR3 length equals 16 residues. The CDR3 DNA sequence: TGCGCCAGCAGTAGCGCTCTGGCAGGCTCTGGAAACACCATATATTTT. Residues: CASSSALAGSGNTIYF. The variable domain in full, completed from reference TRBV5-1 and TRBJ1-3, reads KAGVTQTPRYLIKTRGQQVTLSCSPISGHRSVSWYQQTPGQGLQFLFEYFSETQRNKGNFPGRFSGRQFSNSRSEMNVSTLELGDSALYLCASSSALAGSGNTIYFGEGSWLTVV.